This record concerns one TCR beta chain sequence. Its target is not known. The data stem from a study of breast tumors, draining lymph nodes, adjacent tissues. Findings of the study overall: Findings are consistent with lymph node origin and intratumoral expansion of most tumor T cells. Tumors had less TCR diversity than lymph nodes, more than nontumor tissue. Luminal-like breast cancer showed significantly higher tumor–nontumor repertoire similarity than basal-like.

Samples came from axillary lymph nodes draining the breast cancer. TCRdb independently ran MiXCR on the multiplex PCR reads; one entry per CDR3 protein. The sample yields 150,000 to 200,000 distinct CDR3 sequences, around 33% seen once. The CDR3 totals 16 residues. Germline assignment: CDR1 SEHNR and CDR2 FQNEAQ (reference sequence). Between the trimmed V and J ends, which lost 1 base and 7 bases, there was a span of 16 bases. The origin of this receptor is a female donor with breast cancer. Some clones in this sample may be carry-over from other donors' samples. The specimen sequenced was axillary lymph node tissue. This chain uses TRBV7-9 with TRBJ1-4; no definite D call. The CDR3 here is CASSLGSEGSREKLFF. The CDR3 DNA is TGTGCCAGCAGCTTAGGATCGGAAGGATCACGTGAAAAACTGTTTTTT.